This TCR beta chain came from a study of vaccination effects on CD4 cells after COVID-19 (dated by TCRdb to 2022 to 2024). With regard to the full study: In the ViraFEST assay, PBMC were stimulated with viral peptide pools, and TCR sequencing was then used to find antigen-specific CD4+ T cell clonotypes based on their expansion. The full study included around ten COVID-19 convalescent patients and several SARS-CoV-2-naive healthy vaccine recipients. About 1.8 million PBMC per well were cultured with 10 ug/ml peptides in IMDM containing 5% human AB serum, around 10 IU/ml IL-2 and gentamicin. SARS-CoV-2 spike-specific CD4+ TCR repertoires were compared before and after mRNA vaccination in COVID-19 convalescent patients and in infection-naive vaccine recipients. Cultures from other donors in the study were sequenced with the Oncomine TCR Beta short-read assay on an Illumina iSeq 100. Each participant received two doses of an mRNA SARS-CoV-2 vaccine, either BNT162b2 or mRNA-1273.

Study-level results and caveats: Among healthy vaccine recipients, nearly all vaccine-induced clones were SARS-CoV-2 mono-reactive, and only 1 of 255 was cross-reactive with common cold coronaviruses. At late post-vaccination timepoints, both infection-induced and vaccine-induced clones showed marked clonal contraction, consistent with waning T cell responses. The study was limited by a small number of convalescent patients, and early post-infection timepoints were lacking.

As regards this clone: Its cognate antigen has yet to be identified. Base qualities are not recorded, but no much larger clone differs from it by a single base.

The germline V gene specifies SGHRS as CDR1 and YFSETQ as CDR2. Clipping removes 2 bases from V and 4 bases from J, with 5 as the unmatched junction base count. The CDR3 goes from the cysteine to the phenylalanine over 14 residues. The kept DNA is CDR3 alone, 42 bases in frame from the first base. After approximately 11 days of culture, CD4+ T cells were isolated with the EasySep CD4+ T cell isolation kit. The absence of prior SARS-CoV-2 infection in healthy vaccine recipients was confirmed by negative nucleocapsid antibodies before and after vaccination. Half of the culture medium was replaced with fresh IL-2-containing medium on days 3 and 7. Unless noted otherwise, every peptide stimulation condition was grown in triplicate wells. PBMC were separated from whole blood using Ficoll-Paque Plus gradient centrifugation and were then either cryopreserved at -140C or used fresh. Genomic DNA was extracted from cultured CD4+ T cells with the QIAamp micro DNA kit.

Library prep was done by the immunoSEQ multiplex PCR assay. DNA from the cultured and isolated CD4+ T cells underwent TCR beta CDR3 sequencing. The original methods were these. Non-productive TCR sequences were discarded, and reads were trimmed to the CDR3 region, with only CDR3s of 7 or more amino acids retained. Antigen-specific clonotypes were identified with the MANAFEST web app by comparing expansion in peptide wells against reference cultures. To be called positive, a clone needed expansion at FDR<0.05 compared with the reference and with all other wells, an odds ratio greater than 5, and a frequency greater than 0.1% in two replicate wells. A clonotype was called cross-reactive if it was significantly expanded both in SARS-CoV-2 spike wells and in at least one common cold coronavirus spike condition. CDR3 similarity was assessed by Levenshtein distance using the stringdist R package, and unrooted trees were constructed with ape in R 3.6.1. Imported from immuneACCESS, the table was reduced by TCRdb to in-frame sequences with V and J called. These copies leave out some clones; in studies compared against another copy, an unresolved V gene accounts for under half, and the cause of the remainder is not known. D and trimming come from the DNA, and the V and J calls and clone size come from that table. For this sample there are 70,000 to 75,000 clones; roughly 80% appear just once. The leading ten clones occupy roughly 2% of the sample.

The source was CD4+ T cells from PBMCs cultured without peptide, collected before COVID-19 vaccination. The chain is made from TRBV5-1 and TRBJ1-2, with 7 central nucleotides matching TRBD1. This receptor was obtained from a human donor who received a COVID-19 vaccine. The CDR3 protein: CASSFNRGGYGYTF. The sequence in DNA is TGCGCCAGCAGCTTTAACAGGGGCGGCTATGGCTACACCTTC.